This T cell receptor beta chain was sequenced for a study of blood T cell repertoires in COVID-19. Germline CDR1 and CDR2: MNHEY and SMNVEV (reference sequence). The length of the CDR3 is 18 residues. Trimming removed 0 bases from V and 0 bases from J; junction bases left unmatched: 5. TCRdb's copy holds only in-frame clones and misses some; the assay was immunoSEQ multiplex PCR. Of 200,000 to 300,000 clones in the sample, about 81% are singletons; the top ten hold around 12%. Sequenced sample: peripheral blood. This sequence joins TRBV27 and TRBJ1-4; 9 bases fit TRBD1. The sequence was collected from a woman between 55 and 75 years old with active or convalescent COVID-19. The CDR3 is CASSLSGTGSATNEKLFF. CDR3 DNA: TGTGCCAGCAGTTTATCTGGGACAGGGTCAGCAACTAATGAAAAACTGTTTTTT.